The clone carrying this T cell receptor (beta chain) appeared many times. Its specificity is not known. The CDR3 sequence is 13 residues long. CDR1 and CDR2 (germline): SGHTA, FQGNSA. Trimming removed 5 bases at V and 6 bases at J, with 12 bases between. The sample belongs to a study of T cell repertoires in cytomegalovirus infection. Study at large: Indications of both CMV infection and matching HLA type were provided by public TCR beta signatures. Findings of the study overall: Identification of carriers of CMV plus the relevant HLA was performed using cumulative public TCR beta family frequency. The ex vivo response was dominated by HLA-C-restricted CMV-specific TCR beta clonotypes.

TCRdb fed the reads into MiXCR, producing one record per CDR3 protein. Of more than 90,000 distinct CDR3 sequences in the sample, about a tenth were seen once. The sequencing input was PBMCs, sequenced either directly or after in vitro stimulation (not recorded which). The TCR was taken from a human donor in good health (CMV status not recorded). Some clones in this sample may be carry-over from other donors' samples. The rearrangement joins TRBV7-2 to TRBJ2-3; TRBD2 might be the D (5 bases). The CDR3 region is CASSQMPGDTQYF. The CDR3 region has the DNA TGTGCCAGCAGCCAAATGCCGGGGGATACGCAGTATTTT.